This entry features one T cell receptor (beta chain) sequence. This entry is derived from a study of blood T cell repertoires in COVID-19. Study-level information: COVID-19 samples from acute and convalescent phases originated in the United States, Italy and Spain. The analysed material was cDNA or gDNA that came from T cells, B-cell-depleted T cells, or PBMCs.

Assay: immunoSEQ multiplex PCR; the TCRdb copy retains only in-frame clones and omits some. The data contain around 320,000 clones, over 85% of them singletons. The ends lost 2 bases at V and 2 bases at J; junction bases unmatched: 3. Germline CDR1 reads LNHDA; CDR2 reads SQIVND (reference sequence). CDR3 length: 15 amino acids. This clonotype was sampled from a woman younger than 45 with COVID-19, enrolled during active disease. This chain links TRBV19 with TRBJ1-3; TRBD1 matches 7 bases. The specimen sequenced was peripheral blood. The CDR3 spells CASSIPGTAGNTIYF. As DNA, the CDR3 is TGTGCCAGTAGTATACCCGGGACAGCTGGAAACACCATATATTTT.